Detailed here is one T cell receptor beta chain. The antigen is undetermined. Both 60 Vbeta primers and 13 Jbeta primers went into the PCR. Assay: immunoSEQ multiplex PCR; the TCRdb copy retains only in-frame clones and omits some. The listing records approximately 72,000 clones. This entry is derived from a study of cytomegalovirus exposure and HLA in healthy donors. The study's findings and limits: TCR beta V- and J-gene trimming, according to a later analysis, was linked to a missense DCLRE1C variant. A few of the chains that were CMV-associated were confirmed in vitro to be specific for CMV antigens. Rarity characterized most TCR sequences, yet some public TCRs appeared in many donors.

In nominal health when sampled, donors likely had unrecorded immune exposures nonetheless. With 3 bases removed from V and 0 bases from J, the gap between germline ends came to 18 bases. Germline loops: CDR1 SGHRS, CDR2 YFSETQ. The CDR3 runs 17 residues. The clonotype was recovered from a man aged 40-55 years in good health and CMV-seronegative. The sequenced sample was PBMCs. The V call is TRBV5-1, the J call TRBJ1-1; D is perhaps TRBD1 (5 bases). CDR3 in DNA: TGCGCCAGCAGCTCCGACAGAATTGGGGTCTTGAACACTGAAGCTTTCTTT. Translating gives CASSSDRIGVLNTEAFF.